This T cell receptor beta chain was identified in a study of CD8 T cells in ankylosing spondylitis. In germline, CDR1 is SGHRS, CDR2 YFSETQ. This CDR3 has 16 residues. The V segment lost 0 bases and the J segment 1 base; nucleotides outside the gene matches: 2. In making TCR beta libraries, quantitative 5'-RACE with molecular barcodes was used. From the 5' RACE reads, TCRdb called clonotypes with MiXCR, one entry per CDR3 protein. This repertoire shows around 210,000 distinct CDR3 sequences, 8% to 10% found once; its top ten account for about 5%. The table lists this clonotype with many counts. What it binds is not known. Study outcomes and limitations: Reportedly, disease-linked clones are significantly enriched in ankylosing spondylitis patients' matched synovial fluid. A number of the motif variants had already been described in reactive arthritis synovial fluid and blood.

J is TRBJ2-1 and V is TRBV5-1; TRBD2 aligns across 9 bases. The origin of this receptor is a female donor with ankylosing spondylitis or in good health (not recorded which). Sequences were obtained from blood, either unsorted or a sorted T cell fraction (not recorded which). The CDR3: CASSLVLAGSYNEQFF. In nucleotides, the CDR3 is TGCGCCAGCAGCTTGGTGCTAGCGGGGTCCTACAATGAGCAGTTCTTC.